What follows are 21 T cell receptor beta chains derived from one specimen sequenced in a study of cytomegalovirus exposure and HLA in healthy donors. Vbeta (60) and Jbeta (13) primers were used in the PCR. TCRdb keeps only in-frame clones here, not all; method: immunoSEQ multiplex PCR. This sample carries 110,000 to 150,000 clones, about 76% of them seen once, and the ten largest clones take roughly 4.2%. The sample consisted of PBMCs. The origin of the receptors is a male donor in good health and CMV-seronegative.

The chain combines TRBV6-1 with TRBJ2-1; TRBD2 matches 11 bases. Looked up from germline, CDR1 is MNHNS and CDR2 is SASEGT. The CDR3 loop spans 15 amino acids. Trimming cost V 1 base and J 8 bases; bases outside gene matches: 4. CDR3 sequence reads: CASSEDTSGSDEQFF. The CDR3 nucleotides are TGTGCCAGCAGTGAAGACACTAGCGGGAGTGATGAGCAGTTCTTC.

The V call is TRBV9, the J call TRBJ2-5, with 10 bases aligning to TRBD2. The CDR3 has 14 amino acids. V gave up 4 bases and J gave up 2 bases; unmatched junction bases: 2. CDR1 and CDR2 (germline): SGDLS, YYNGEE. In nucleotides, the CDR3 is TGTGCCAGCAGCACGACTAGCGGGCAAGAGACCCAGTACTTC. It specifies CASSTTSGQETQYF.

This clone was recorded once. Germline and junction disagree at one end, which may indicate a read error. The rearrangement uses TRBV6-5 and TRBJ2-7, with TRBD1 matching over 7 bases. The CDR3 covers 13 residues. Looked up from germline, CDR1 is MNHEY and CDR2 is SVGAGI. The CDR3, as DNA: TGTGCCAGCAGTCGACAGGGATCCTCCGAGCAGTACTTC. It encodes CASSRQGSSEQYF.

V and J are TRBV28 and TRBJ1-2; a weak D match, TRBD1 (6 bases). Germline values: CDR1 MDHEN, CDR2 SYDVKM. CDR3 length: 14 amino acids. V was pared by 5 bases and J by 6 bases, with 16 bases between. CDR3 nucleotides: TGTGCCAGCAGTCCCGGAGGGGGGGCGGATGGCTACACCTTC. It is translated as CASSPGGGADGYTF.

The V gene is TRBV19, the J gene TRBJ1-1; tentative D call: TRBD1 (5 bases). The CDR3 extends over 15 amino acids. The germline V gene encodes CDR1 LNHDA and CDR2 SQIVND (reference sequence). V dropped 4 bases and J dropped 4 bases, with 16 bases sitting between them. CDR3 nucleotides: TGTGCCAGTAGTAAGATGTGGGCCGGGGGCACTGAAGCTTTCTTT. It encodes CASSKMWAGGTEAFF.

The table lists this clone with a few counts. The V and J genes are TRBV19 and TRBJ2-7; a weak D match, TRBD1 (5 bases). This CDR3 spans 13 amino acids. Trimming cost V 10 bases and J 0 bases, with 13 bases left between them. CDR1 and CDR2 from the germline V gene are LNHDA and SQIVND (reference sequence). Here the CDR3 reads CATSWGGSYEQYF. CDR3 DNA sequence: TGTGCCACATCATGGGGCGGCTCCTACGAGCAGTACTTC. The whole variable domain, filled in from reference TRBV19 and TRBJ2-7, reads DGGITQSPKYLFRKEGQNVTLSCEQNLNHDAMYWYRQDPGQGLRLIYYSQIVNDFQKGDIAEGYSVSREKKESFPLTVTSAQKNPTAFYLCATSWGGSYEQYFGPGTRLTVT.

The chain employs TRBV19 and TRBJ2-3, with 8 bases lining up with TRBD2. The V gene end was trimmed by 2 bases and the J gene end by 8 bases; junction bases not matched to a gene: 12. The CDR3 is made up of 16 amino acids. Germline-derived CDR1 and CDR2 are LNHDA and SQIVND (reference sequence). The chain's CDR3 is CASSIPGGRSRITQYF. CDR3 nucleotide sequence: TGTGCCAGTAGTATACCCGGCGGGAGGTCTCGGATTACGCAGTATTTT.

The chain carries TRBV7-4 and TRBJ2-5, with D uncertain. Germline-derived CDR1 and CDR2 are SGHVT and SQSDAQ. The CDR3 totals 14 residues. The V gene lost 0 bases and the J gene lost 0 bases, with 5 bases spanning the gap. CDR3 sequence reads: CASSLAGHQETQYF. CDR3 nucleotides: TGTGCCAGCAGCTTAGCTGGGCACCAAGAGACCCAGTACTTC.

The chain recombines TRBV10-3 with TRBJ2-7; D might be TRBD1 (6 bases). Germline V gene sequence: CDR1 ENHRY, CDR2 SYGVKD. Trimming removed 8 bases from V and 4 bases from J, with 18 bases in between. This CDR3 contains 14 residues. This chain's CDR3 is CAIAPGHRVYEQYF. The CDR3 nucleotides are TGTGCCATCGCTCCGGGACACCGGGTTTACGAGCAGTACTTC.

V and J are TRBV7-2 and TRBJ2-5; 7 bases fit TRBD1. The tail of the sequence fits TRBJ2-7 better, so the J call may be wrong. Germline V CDR1 and CDR2: SGHTA, FQGNSA. The CDR3 sequence is 14 residues long. CDR3 region: CASTTGVGAYEQYF. DNA of the CDR3: TGTGCCAGCACCACAGGGGTGGGGGCCTACGAGCAGTACTTC.

The J gene is TRBJ1-1, the V gene TRBV4-1, with a weak D call TRBD1 (6 bases). The V gene lost 7 bases and the J gene lost 0 bases, with 15 bases spanning the gap. CDR1 MGHRA and CDR2 YSYEKL come from the germline V gene. There are 15 residues in the CDR3. This CDR3 reads CASNQEQGMNTEAFF. In nucleotides, the CDR3 is TGCGCCAGCAACCAGGAACAGGGAATGAACACTGAAGCTTTCTTT.

This clone was counted only a few times. The chain links TRBV11-2 to TRBJ2-7, with TRBD1 matching 8 bases. V lost 3 bases and J lost 0; bases outside the gene matches: 7. CDR1 and CDR2 (germline): SGHAT, FQNNGV. The CDR3 runs to 16 residues. The CDR3 DNA is TGTGCCAGCAGCTTTACCTGGGACAGGACCTCCTACGAGCAGTACTTC. This gives the protein CASSFTWDRTSYEQYF.

J is TRBJ1-5 and V is TRBV5-1; 8 bases line up with TRBD1. The CDR3 extends over 14 amino acids. V gave up 3 bases and J gave up 6 bases; unmatched junction bases: 5. Germline CDR1 and CDR2: SGHRS and YFSETQ. CDR3 loop: CASSSGQGSQPQHF. The CDR3 bases are TGCGCCAGCAGCTCAGGACAGGGTAGTCAGCCCCAGCATTTT.

This chain connects TRBV9 to TRBJ2-5, with 8 nucleotides matching TRBD1. The trim removed 5 bases at V and 2 bases at J, leaving 5 bases unmatched. Germline V gene sequence: CDR1 SGDLS, CDR2 YYNGEE. This CDR3 region has 14 residues. The chain's CDR3 is CASSMTGAQETQYF. The CDR3 nucleotides read TGTGCCAGCAGTATGACAGGGGCACAAGAGACCCAGTACTTC.

The V and J genes are TRBV7-2 and TRBJ1-2; D is uncertain. Germline V gene lookup returns CDR1 SGHTA and CDR2 FQGNSA. Trimming removed 6 bases from V and 3 bases from J, with 14 bases in between. There are 14 residues in the CDR3. CDR3 residues: CASSSGPRDYGYTF. The CDR3 bases are TGTGCCAGCAGTTCCGGGCCGAGGGACTATGGCTACACCTTC.

V usage is TRBV5-4 and J usage is TRBJ2-7, with 10 positions matching TRBD1. V shed 0 bases, J shed 2 bases, and the junction held 5 bases outside the gene matches. The germline CDR1 and CDR2 sequences are SGHNT and YYREEE (reference sequence). The CDR3 runs 16 residues. This CDR3 is CASSLGGQGWAYEQYF. The CDR3 DNA sequence: TGTGCCAGCAGCTTGGGGGGACAGGGGTGGGCCTACGAGCAGTACTTC.

This chain connects TRBV4-1 to TRBJ1-1, with TRBD1 as a possible D gene (6 bases). Trimming removed 4 bases from V and 6 bases from J, with 15 bases in between. The germline CDR1 and CDR2 sequences are MGHRA and YSYEKL. The CDR3 totals 14 residues. The CDR3 reads CASSPNRVEAEAFF. For the CDR3, the DNA is TGCGCCAGCAGCCCGAACAGGGTAGAGGCTGAAGCTTTCTTT.

The chain employs TRBV19 and TRBJ1-4; 8 bases map to TRBD1. Germline lookup yields CDR1 LNHDA and CDR2 SQIVND (reference sequence). V was clipped by 6 bases and J by 7 bases; unmatched bases: 7. The CDR3 totals 14 residues. The CDR3 DNA reads as TGTGCCAGTAGGGCAGGGGGCGGGAGTGAAAAACTGTTTTTT. Translation: CASRAGGGSEKLFF.

This clone has more than one count but fewer than ten. This chain links TRBV11-3 with TRBJ2-3; 9 bases match TRBD2. Trimming at V came to 1 base and at J to 1 base, leaving 3 bases not matched to a gene. CDR1 SGHNT and CDR2 YENEEA come from the germline V gene. The CDR3 has 16 residues. In DNA, the CDR3 is TGTGCCAGCAGCTTAGGTTGGACTAGCGGCACAGATACGCAGTATTTT. Residues: CASSLGWTSGTDTQYF.

This chain connects TRBV11-2 to TRBJ1-2; 8 positions match TRBD1. Germline loops: CDR1 SGHAT, CDR2 FQNNGV. The ends lost 4 bases at V and 4 bases at J; junction bases unmatched: 8. The CDR3 covers 15 residues. The CDR3 DNA follows: TGTGCCAGCAGCTCCCTGGACAGGGCGAGCTATGGCTACACCTTC. Translation gives CASSSLDRASYGYTF.

This clone appeared once. The gene calls are TRBV7-9 and TRBJ2-2; D is uncertain. Germline V lookup: CDR1 SEHNR, CDR2 FQNEAQ (reference sequence). V was clipped by 3 bases and J by 4 bases, with 9 bases between them. The CDR3 has 14 residues. The CDR3 nucleotides read TGTGCCAGCAGCTTTACACCATCCACCGGGGAGCTGTTTTTT. It translates to CASSFTPSTGELFF.